The 26 T cell receptor beta chains below all came from one sample that was sequenced in a study of blood T cell repertoires in COVID-19 (TCRdb year 2020). Receptors were amplified or captured by the immunoSEQ multiplex PCR assay. TCRdb retrieved this table from immuneACCESS and kept in-frame rearrangements only. Not all clones are present; in checked studies, unresolved V genes account for under half, and no reason is known for the remainder. In all, the sample holds approximately 260,000 clones, and 80% to 90% of those were seen once. The leading ten clones occupy about 6.9% of the sample. Source material: PBMCs or T cells enriched from blood (not recorded which). Receptors originate from a woman between 45 and 60 years old who had been exposed to COVID-19.

This clone was counted many times. This chain joins TRBV7-2 and TRBJ1-2; D uncertain. The CDR3 sequence is 14 residues long. V was cut by 5 bases and J by 4 bases, with 14 bases left in between. CDR1 and CDR2 (germline): SGHTA, FQGNSA. The CDR3 sequence is CASSPRPGLYGYTF. The CDR3 DNA sequence: TGTGCCAGCAGCCCCCGGCCAGGCCTCTATGGCTACACCTTC.

This clone has only a few counts. The rearrangement links TRBV10-1 to TRBJ1-5; TRBD1 aligns across 8 bases. The CDR3 is 15 residues long. CDR1 and CDR2 (germline): WNHNN, SYGVQD (reference sequence). The V segment lost 5 bases and the J segment 5 bases; nucleotides outside the gene matches: 8. The CDR3 sequence: CASSPQGQDHQPQHF. The CDR3 nucleotides are TGCGCCAGCAGTCCCCAGGGACAGGACCATCAGCCCCAGCATTTT.

This chain joins TRBV19 and TRBJ1-2; TRBD1 might be the D (6 bases). Trimming left V 6 bases short and J 8 bases short, with 19 bases between. Germline CDR1 reads LNHDA; CDR2 reads SQIVND (reference sequence). The CDR3 is made up of 14 amino acids. CDR3 coding DNA: TGTGCCAGTAGCACAGGGAGCCCCGGTCGGGGCTACACCTTC. It encodes CASSTGSPGRGYTF.

V and J are TRBV6-5 and TRBJ2-3; 10 positions match TRBD1. V was clipped by 7 bases and J by 7 bases; unmatched bases: 8. Germline-derived CDR1 and CDR2 are MNHEY and SVGAGI. This CDR3 is 14 amino acids long. In DNA form, the CDR3 reads TGTGCCAGCACCTCCGGGACAGGGGTTTATACGCAGTATTTT. Translation: CASTSGTGVYTQYF.

The chain has TRBV5-5 and TRBJ2-7; 8 bases agree with TRBD1. J was trimmed by 2 bases and V by 5 bases; bases with no gene match: 12. This CDR3 contains 16 residues. The germline V gene encodes CDR1 SGHKS and CDR2 YYEKEE (reference sequence). The CDR3, as DNA: TGTGCCAGCAGACGCACCGGGACAGGATCGACCTACGAGCAGTACTTC. The encoded protein is CASRRTGTGSTYEQYF.

This sequence joins TRBV6-2 or TRBV6-3 and TRBJ1-2; 11 bases align to TRBD1. V was pared by 0 bases and J by 7 bases, with 22 bases of the junction left unmatched. The CDR3 loop spans 21 amino acids. CDR1 MNHEY and CDR2 SVGEGT come from the germline V gene. The chain's CDR3 is CASSYSPNQRGQGALASGYTF. CDR3 bases: TGTGCCAGCAGTTACTCCCCGAATCAACGAGGACAGGGGGCGTTAGCTTCTGGCTACACCTTC.

This chain uses TRBV27 with TRBJ2-3; 10 bases fit TRBD2. Germline V gene lookup returns CDR1 MNHEY and CDR2 SMNVEV (reference sequence). V lost 4 bases to trimming and J lost 1 base; unmatched junction nucleotides: 5. The CDR3 runs to 16 residues. The CDR3 nucleotides read TGTGCCAGCAGTTACTTCAGCGGGGGGGGCACAGATACGCAGTATTTT. Translation: CASSYFSGGGTDTQYF.

The chain has TRBV28 and TRBJ1-3; a weak D match, TRBD1 (5 bases). Germline CDR1 and CDR2: MDHEN and SYDVKM. Between the trimmed V and J ends, which lost 6 bases and 6 bases, there was a span of 15 bases. This CDR3 contains 14 residues. CDR3 sequence (DNA): TGTGCCAGCAGGGATCAGGGTAGTAAAAACACCATATATTTT. Translating it yields CASRDQGSKNTIYF.

A single count supports this clone. The chain is built from TRBV4-1 and TRBJ2-3; TRBD2 matches at 7 bases. After removal of 0 bases from V and 1 base from J, the junction contained 7 bases not matched to a gene. Per the germline V gene, CDR1 is MGHRA and CDR2 is YSYEKL. The CDR3 is made up of 17 amino acids. In nucleotides, the CDR3 is TGCGCCAGCAGCCAAGACCCCAGTGCGGGGGGCACAGATACGCAGTATTTT. Protein: CASSQDPSAGGTDTQYF.

J is TRBJ1-5 and V is TRBV6-2 or TRBV6-3; 10 bases are shared with TRBD1. After removal of 5 bases from V and 0 bases from J, the junction contained 4 bases not matched to a gene. Per the germline V gene, CDR1 is MNHEY and CDR2 is SVGEGT. This CDR3 region has 16 residues. The CDR3 DNA sequence: TGTGCCAGCAGTCCCGACAGGGGGCCTAGCAATCAGCCCCAGCATTTT. It specifies CASSPDRGPSNQPQHF.

This clone was found a few times. The V gene is TRBV5-5, the J gene TRBJ2-3; the match to TRBD2 covers 8 bases. The CDR3 has 15 residues. Unmatched junction bases numbered 9, after V lost 4 bases and J lost 5 bases. Germline V CDR1 and CDR2: SGHKS, YYEKEE (reference sequence). The CDR3 spells CASSPGLVSGDTQYF. The CDR3, as DNA: TGTGCCAGCAGCCCGGGACTAGTGAGTGGAGATACGCAGTATTTT.

This clone has a count of ten or more. This chain links TRBV19 with TRBJ2-7; 11 positions agree with TRBD1. The CDR3 has 13 residues. CDR1 is LNHDA, CDR2 SQIVND, per germline (reference sequence). After removal of 4 bases from V and 6 bases from J, the junction contained 2 bases not matched to a gene. The CDR3 reads CASSTGTGGEQYF. The CDR3 DNA reads as TGTGCCAGTAGTACCGGGACAGGGGGCGAGCAGTACTTC.

This clone came up a few times. The chain employs TRBV5-1 and TRBJ2-1; a weak D match, TRBD2 (7 bases). Germline V lookup: CDR1 SGHRS, CDR2 YFSETQ. This CDR3 has 15 amino acids. Between the trimmed V and J ends, which lost 4 bases and 3 bases, there was a span of 14 bases. The CDR3 region is CASSREGGIYNEQFF. CDR3 in DNA: TGCGCCAGCAGCCGCGAGGGGGGGATCTACAATGAGCAGTTCTTC.

As DNA, the CDR3 is TGTGCCAGTAGCCGGGGGGGGGATCTTAGCACAGATACGCAGTATTTT. Protein: CASSRGGDLSTDTQYF. The V gene is TRBV19, the J gene TRBJ2-3; 8 positions agree with TRBD2. CDR3 length: 16 residues. Trimming removed 6 bases from V and 0 bases from J; junction bases left unmatched: 8. Germline CDR1 reads LNHDA; CDR2 reads SQIVND (reference sequence).

The chain employs TRBV27 and TRBJ2-2; 12 bases map to TRBD1. The CDR3 loop spans 16 amino acids. V dropped 3 bases and J dropped 6; count of bases not matched to a gene: 5. The germline V gene has CDR1 MNHEY and CDR2 SMNVEV (reference sequence). CDR3 in DNA: TGTGCCAGCAGTTTCCGGGACAGGGGGCGGGCCGGGGAGCTGTTTTTT. It is translated as CASSFRDRGRAGELFF.

This clone appeared many times. The chain joins TRBV4-1 to TRBJ1-3, with a weak D call TRBD1 (5 bases). The V end was cut by 1 base, the J end by 4 bases, with 17 bases between. The CDR3 has 17 residues. Germline CDR1 is MGHRA and CDR2 is YSYEKL. CDR3 amino acids: CASSQVDMGLTGNTIYF. The CDR3 DNA reads TGCGCCAGCAGCCAAGTGGACATGGGGCTCACCGGAAACACCATATATTTT.

The chain joins TRBV24-1 to TRBJ2-1; TRBD2 matches at 8 bases. Germline V gives CDR1 KGHDR, CDR2 SFDVKD. This CDR3 is built from 13 residues. J gave up 16 bases and V 4 bases, and 11 bases lay outside the gene matches. The CDR3 reads CATSEPISGVRFF. Here the CDR3 DNA reads TGTGCCACCAGTGAACCCATTAGCGGGGTCCGTTTCTTC.

This chain joins TRBV5-1 and TRBJ2-5; 7 bases match TRBD1. The CDR3 spans 15 residues. After removal of 2 bases from V and 3 bases from J, the junction contained 7 bases not matched to a gene. CDR1 and CDR2 (germline): SGHRS, YFSETQ. This CDR3 reads CASSFYGTAKETQYF. The CDR3 region has the DNA TGCGCCAGCAGCTTTTACGGGACAGCTAAAGAGACCCAGTACTTC. Full variable domain (remainder filled in from reference TRBV5-1 and TRBJ2-5): KAGVTQTPRYLIKTRGQQVTLSCSPISGHRSVSWYQQTPGQGLQFLFEYFSETQRNKGNFPGRFSGRQFSNSRSEMNVSTLELGDSALYLCASSFYGTAKETQYFGPGTRLLVL.

The CDR3 sequence is CASSLRDRGETQYF. The CDR3 coding sequence is TGTGCCAGCAGTCTCCGGGACAGGGGCGAGACCCAGTACTTC. The chain couples TRBV6-5 to TRBJ2-5; 10 bases align to TRBD1. Germline-derived CDR1 and CDR2 are MNHEY and SVGAGI. The CDR3 is 14 residues long. Trimming at V came to 5 bases and at J to 5 bases, leaving 5 bases not matched to a gene.

In DNA, the CDR3 is TGTGCCAGCACCTCAGGGTGGGGATCGAACACTGAAGCTTTCTTT. It yields the protein CASTSGWGSNTEAFF. This chain uses TRBV6-5 with TRBJ1-1; perhaps TRBD1 as D (5 bases). CDR3 length equals 15 residues. Trimming pared 7 bases from V and 1 base from J, leaving 16 bases between. CDR1 MNHEY and CDR2 SVGAGI come from the germline V gene.

The J gene is TRBJ1-2, the V gene TRBV7-2, with 7 bases that match TRBD1. The CDR3 spans 13 residues. The germline gives CDR1 SGHTA, CDR2 FQGNSA. V was pared by 5 bases and J by 7 bases, with 7 bases of the junction left unmatched. This chain's CDR3 is CASSQTGKGGYTF. The CDR3, as DNA: TGTGCCAGCAGCCAGACAGGGAAAGGTGGCTACACCTTC.

This chain links TRBV24-1 with TRBJ1-5; D unresolved. This CDR3 has 13 amino acids. With 5 bases removed from V and 4 bases from J, the gap between germline ends came to 8 bases. CDR1 is KGHDR, CDR2 SFDVKD, per germline. CDR3 DNA: TGTGCCACCAGTGGACCCGGGAATCAGCCCCAGCATTTT. This codes for CATSGPGNQPQHF.

This clone showed up just once. This CDR3 is also generated by other DNA sequences in the sample. The rearrangement uses TRBV7-3 and TRBJ1-3; D not resolved. V lost 3 bases and J 3 bases, leaving 6 bases between the germline ends. From germline, CDR1 is SGHTA and CDR2 FQGTGA. This CDR3 has 13 amino acids. The CDR3 loop is CASSFSGGNTIYF. The CDR3 DNA reads TGTGCCAGCAGCTTTTCGGGTGGAAACACCATATATTTT.

This clone is a singleton in its sample. This chain joins TRBV9 and TRBJ2-5, with 8 bases fitting TRBD2. Germline lookup yields CDR1 SGDLS and CDR2 YYNGEE. V lost 1 base and J lost 5; bases outside the gene matches: 10. The CDR3 consists of 16 residues. The CDR3 bases are TGTGCCAGCAGCGTAAATAGCGGGGCCCCGGGGGAGACCCAGTACTTC. Amino acids: CASSVNSGAPGETQYF.

The chain links TRBV2 to TRBJ2-3; the D is unclear. Germline V lookup: CDR1 SNHLY, CDR2 FYNNEI. There are 14 residues in the CDR3. V was trimmed by 3 bases and J by 0 bases, leaving 7 bases between them. CDR3 in DNA: TGTGCCAGCAGTGACGTCCTGAGCACAGATACGCAGTATTTT. This encodes CASSDVLSTDTQYF.

The J gene is TRBJ1-1, the V gene TRBV7-9; the match to TRBD1 covers 9 bases. This CDR3 contains 15 residues. J lost 4 bases, V lost 2 bases, and 5 bases had no gene match. The germline V gene has CDR1 SEHNR and CDR2 FQNEAQ (reference sequence). CDR3 in DNA: TGTGCCAGCAGCTTATCACAGGGGGCGTTCACTGAAGCTTTCTTT. Encoded protein: CASSLSQGAFTEAFF. The variable domain in full, completed from reference TRBV7-9 and TRBJ1-1, reads DTGVSQNPRHKITKRGQNVTFRCDPISEHNRLYWYRQTLGQGPEFLTYFQNEAQLEKSRLLSDRFSAERPKGSFSTLEIQRTEQGDSAMYLCASSLSQGAFTEAFFGQGTRLTVV.